The source of this T cell receptor beta chain is a study of OX40 agonist ivuxolimab in advanced cancers. At the level of the study: With ivuxolimab, an agonistic anti-OX40 (CD134) antibody, patients were treated.

The study's findings and limits: Dose levels from 0.1 to 3.0 mg/kg saw CD4+ and CD8+ blood T cells expand clonally by week 6. Near-lowest levels of clonal expansion characterized partial responders at 0.1-3.0 mg/kg.

Some clones are missing from TCRdb's copy, which holds only in-frame ones; the method was immunoSEQ multiplex PCR. The profile shows tens of thousands of clones, 74% of them singletons. From germline, CDR1 is GTSNPN and CDR2 SVGIG (reference sequence). Trimming took 5 bases from V and 5 from J, leaving 9 bases between them. This CDR3 is 11 amino acids long. Blood specimens came from baseline, cycle 4 day 1, and cycle 7 day 1. With regard to this clone: The target antigen is unknown.

The clonotype comes from an adult with an advanced solid tumor such as melanoma, head and neck, liver or kidney cancer. This specimen consisted of CD4+ or CD8+ T cells sorted from blood, obtained in a trial of the OX40 agonist ivuxolimab. The genes are TRBV30 and TRBJ2-5, with TRBD2 as a possible D gene (5 bases). This chain's CDR3 is CAWGRGETQYF. The DNA for the CDR3 is TGTGCCTGGGGGAGAGGGGAGACCCAGTACTTC.